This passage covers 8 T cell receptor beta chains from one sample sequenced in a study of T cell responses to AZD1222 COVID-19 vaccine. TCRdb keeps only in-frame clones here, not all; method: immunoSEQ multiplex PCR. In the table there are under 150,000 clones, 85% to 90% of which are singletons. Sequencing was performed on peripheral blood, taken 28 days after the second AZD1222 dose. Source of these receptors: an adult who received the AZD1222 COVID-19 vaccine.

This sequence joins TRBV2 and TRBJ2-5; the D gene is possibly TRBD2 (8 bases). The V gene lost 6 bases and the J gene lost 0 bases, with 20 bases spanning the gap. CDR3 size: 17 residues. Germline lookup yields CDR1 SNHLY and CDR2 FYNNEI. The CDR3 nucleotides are TGTGCCAGCAGGAGGGGGCGGGGGGCCCAGTACCAAGAGACCCAGTACTTC. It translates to CASRRGRGAQYQETQYF.

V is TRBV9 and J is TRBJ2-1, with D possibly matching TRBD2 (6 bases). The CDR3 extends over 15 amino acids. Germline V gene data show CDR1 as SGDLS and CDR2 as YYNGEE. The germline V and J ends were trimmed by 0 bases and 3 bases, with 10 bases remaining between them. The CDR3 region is CASSVEAGFYNEQFF. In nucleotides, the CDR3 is TGTGCCAGCAGCGTAGAGGCGGGGTTCTACAATGAGCAGTTCTTC.

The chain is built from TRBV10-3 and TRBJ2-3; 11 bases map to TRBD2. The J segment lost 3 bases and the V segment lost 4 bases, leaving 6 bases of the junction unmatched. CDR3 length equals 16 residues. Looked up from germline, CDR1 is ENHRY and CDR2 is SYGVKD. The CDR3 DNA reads TGTGCCATCAGTGGGGCTAGCGGGAGGCGGACAGATACGCAGTATTTT. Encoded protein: CAISGASGRRTDTQYF.

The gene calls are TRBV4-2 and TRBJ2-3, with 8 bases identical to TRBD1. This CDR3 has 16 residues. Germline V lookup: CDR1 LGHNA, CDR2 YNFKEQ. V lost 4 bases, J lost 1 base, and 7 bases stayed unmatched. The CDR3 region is CASSLGAGGGTDTQYF. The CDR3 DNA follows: TGTGCCAGCAGCCTTGGAGCAGGGGGCGGCACAGATACGCAGTATTTT.

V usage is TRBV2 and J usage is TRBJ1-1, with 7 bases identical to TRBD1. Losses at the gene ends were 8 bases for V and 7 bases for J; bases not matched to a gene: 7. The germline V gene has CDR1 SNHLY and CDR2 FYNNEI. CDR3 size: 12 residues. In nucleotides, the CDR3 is TGTGCCAGCGACTGGCAGGGGGTTGAAGCTTTCTTT. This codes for CASDWQGVEAFF.

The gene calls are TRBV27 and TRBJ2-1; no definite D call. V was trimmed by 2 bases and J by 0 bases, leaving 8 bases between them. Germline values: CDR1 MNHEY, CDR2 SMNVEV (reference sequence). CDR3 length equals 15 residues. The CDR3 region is CASSLPTGSYNEQFF. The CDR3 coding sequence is TGTGCCAGCAGTTTACCGACTGGCTCCTACAATGAGCAGTTCTTC.

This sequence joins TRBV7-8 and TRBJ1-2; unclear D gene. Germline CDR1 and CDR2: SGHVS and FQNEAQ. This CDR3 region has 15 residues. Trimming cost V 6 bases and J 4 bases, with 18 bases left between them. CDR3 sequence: CASSLGGDSRYGYTF. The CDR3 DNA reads TGTGCCAGCAGTCTTGGCGGGGATAGTCGCTATGGCTACACCTTC. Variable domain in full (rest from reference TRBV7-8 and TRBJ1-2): GAGVSQSPRYKVAKRGQDVALRCDPISGHVSLFWYQQALGQGPEFLTYFQNEAQLDKSGLPSDRFFAERPEGSVSTLKIQRTQQEDSAVYLCASSLGGDSRYGYTFGSGTRLTVV.

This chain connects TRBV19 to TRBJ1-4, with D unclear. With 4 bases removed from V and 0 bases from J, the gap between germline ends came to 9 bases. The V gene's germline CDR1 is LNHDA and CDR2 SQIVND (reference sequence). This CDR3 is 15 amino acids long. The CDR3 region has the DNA TGTGCCAGTAGTAGGGCAGTTGCAACTAATGAAAAACTGTTTTTT. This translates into CASSRAVATNEKLFF. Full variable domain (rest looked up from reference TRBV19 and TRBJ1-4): DGGITQSPKYLFRKEGQNVTLSCEQNLNHDAMYWYRQDPGQGLRLIYYSQIVNDFQKGDIAEGYSVSREKKESFPLTVTSAQKNPTAFYLCASSRAVATNEKLFFGSGTQLSVL.